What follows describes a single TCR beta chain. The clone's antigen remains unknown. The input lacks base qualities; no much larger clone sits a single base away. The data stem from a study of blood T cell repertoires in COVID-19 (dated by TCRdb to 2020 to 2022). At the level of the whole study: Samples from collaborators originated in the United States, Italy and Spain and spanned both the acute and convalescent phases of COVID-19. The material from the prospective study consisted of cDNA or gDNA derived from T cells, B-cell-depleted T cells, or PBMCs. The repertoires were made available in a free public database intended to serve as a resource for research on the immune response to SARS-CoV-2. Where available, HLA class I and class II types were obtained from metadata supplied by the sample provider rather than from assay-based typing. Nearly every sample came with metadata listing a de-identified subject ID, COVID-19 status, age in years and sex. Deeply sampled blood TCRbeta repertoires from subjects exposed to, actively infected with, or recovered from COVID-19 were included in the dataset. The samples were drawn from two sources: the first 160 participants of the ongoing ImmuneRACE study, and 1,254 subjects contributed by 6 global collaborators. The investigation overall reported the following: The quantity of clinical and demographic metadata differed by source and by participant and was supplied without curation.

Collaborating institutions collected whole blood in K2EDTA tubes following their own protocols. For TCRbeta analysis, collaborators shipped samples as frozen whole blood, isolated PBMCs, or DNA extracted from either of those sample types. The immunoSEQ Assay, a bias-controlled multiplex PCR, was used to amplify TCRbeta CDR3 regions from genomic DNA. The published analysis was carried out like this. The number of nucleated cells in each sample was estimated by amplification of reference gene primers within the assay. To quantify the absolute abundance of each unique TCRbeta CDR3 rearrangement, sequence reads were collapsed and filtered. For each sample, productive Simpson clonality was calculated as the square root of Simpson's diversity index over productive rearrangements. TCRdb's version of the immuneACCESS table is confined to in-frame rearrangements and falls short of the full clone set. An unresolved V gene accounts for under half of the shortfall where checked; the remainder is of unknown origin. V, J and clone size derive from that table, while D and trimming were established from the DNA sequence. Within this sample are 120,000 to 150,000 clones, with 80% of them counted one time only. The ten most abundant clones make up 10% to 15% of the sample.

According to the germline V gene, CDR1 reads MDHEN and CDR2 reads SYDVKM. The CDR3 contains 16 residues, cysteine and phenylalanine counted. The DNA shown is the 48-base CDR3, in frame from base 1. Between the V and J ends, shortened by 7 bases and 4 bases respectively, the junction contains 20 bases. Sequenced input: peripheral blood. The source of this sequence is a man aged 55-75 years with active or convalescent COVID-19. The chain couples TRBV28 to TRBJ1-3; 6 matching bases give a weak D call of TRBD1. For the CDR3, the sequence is CASTTPGTLPGNTIYF. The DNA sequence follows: TGTGCCAGCACCACCCCCGGGACACTACCCGGAAACACCATATATTTT.